This T cell receptor beta chain is from a study of cytomegalovirus exposure and HLA in healthy donors. In the study overall: Among about 179 million T cells, an earlier analysis found roughly 100 million unique TCR beta sequences.

About this clone: The antigen is unknown.

Study conclusions and caveats: CMV serostatus stood as the only immune exposure information on hand. One variant, a missense change in DCLRE1C, was linked in a later analysis to TCR beta V- and J-gene trimming.

A multiplex PCR was run with 60 Vbeta primers and 13 Jbeta primers. The authors' processing: Unique TCR beta chains totaled some 80 million in a later count, with roughly 11 million of them shared. Sequencing used immunoSEQ multiplex PCR; TCRdb keeps in-frame clones, though not all of them. D and trimming were read from the DNA, whereas the V and J calls and clone size are those reported in that table. The sample lists approximately 97,000 clones; approximately 80% were seen once. Material: PBMCs. This clonotype was sampled from a male donor in good health and CMV-seropositive.

The CDR3 sequence is CASSFEGGGFNSNQPQHF. The DNA of the CDR3 is TGTGCCAGCAGCTTCGAAGGGGGGGGGTTTAATAGCAATCAGCCCCAGCATTTT. This chain uses TRBV7-9 with TRBJ1-5, with D maybe TRBD1 (6 bases). Trimming shortened V by 3 bases and J by 0 bases, and 18 bases separated the two germline ends. The CDR3 has 18 amino acids. Germline V gene data show CDR1 as SEHNR and CDR2 as FQNEAQ (reference sequence).